This TCR beta chain was documented in a study of T cell responses to AZD1222 COVID-19 vaccine. Comment on this clone: The antigen remains undetermined.

The assay was immunoSEQ multiplex PCR, and TCRdb's table has in-frame clones only and misses some. The sample has 95,000 to 150,000 clones; about 89% are singletons. Study outcomes and limitations: Compared with day 0, the breadth and depth of the Spike-specific TCR repertoire rose significantly after two doses of AZD1222. Regions 160-218 and 743-854 held dominance among vaccine-associated CD4 TCRs, which spanned spike.

J gave up 0 bases and V 3 bases, and 2 bases lay outside the gene matches. This CDR3 region has 16 residues. CDR1 and CDR2 (germline): SGHKS, YYEKEE (reference sequence). The TCR sequence derives from an adult in good health. The rearrangement links TRBV5-5 to TRBJ1-3, with 11 bases fitting TRBD1. The sequenced sample was peripheral blood, obtained on day 0 of AZD1222 vaccination. The CDR3 DNA sequence: TGTGCCAGCAGCTGGGGACAGGGGGTCTCTGGAAACACCATATATTTT. This gives the protein CASSWGQGVSGNTIYF.